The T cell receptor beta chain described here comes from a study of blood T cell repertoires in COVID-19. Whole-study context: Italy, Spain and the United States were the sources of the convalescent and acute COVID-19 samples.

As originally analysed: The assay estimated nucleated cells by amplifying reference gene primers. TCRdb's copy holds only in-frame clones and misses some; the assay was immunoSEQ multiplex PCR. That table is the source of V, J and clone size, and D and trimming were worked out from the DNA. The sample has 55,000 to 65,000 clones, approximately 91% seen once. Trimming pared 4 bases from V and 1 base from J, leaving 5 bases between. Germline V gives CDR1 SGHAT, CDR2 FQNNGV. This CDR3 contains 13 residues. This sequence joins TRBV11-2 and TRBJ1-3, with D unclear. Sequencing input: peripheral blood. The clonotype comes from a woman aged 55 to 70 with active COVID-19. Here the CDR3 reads CASSSNSGNTIYF. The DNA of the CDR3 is TGTGCCAGCAGCTCCAATTCTGGAAACACCATATATTTT.